This T cell receptor beta chain was identified during a study of beta chain features in type 1 diabetes. Whole-study results and caveats: A potential influence of HLA type upon TCRB rearrangement remained unresolved herein. Insertions were fewer and deletions more numerous at VDJ junctions in type 1 diabetes patients.

CDR1 and CDR2 (germline): ENHRY, SYGVKD. The CDR3 consists of 15 residues. V lost 6 bases and J lost 3; bases outside the gene matches: 7. Reverse transcription of all isolated RNA meant that expressed TCRB transcripts were sequenced. Sequenced naive, central memory and regulatory T cell samples produced an average of about 3.57 million reads. TCRdb's table, derived via immunoSEQ multiplex PCR, lists solely in-frame clones and lacks some. Of about 240,000 clones in the sample, 25% to 35% are singletons; the top ten hold more than 3%. On this clone itself: What it binds is not known.

Via CD45RO/CCR7/CD25/CD127/CD95/CD27, cells of the CD4+ naive, central memory, regulatory and stem cell-like memory subsets were sorted. The TCR was taken from a man aged 30 to 45 in good health. The sample was central memory CD4+ T cells from blood. The chain combines TRBV10-3 with TRBJ2-3, with 9 bases aligning to TRBD1. The DNA of the CDR3 is TGTGCCATCAGCCCGCCGGGACAGGGAACAGATACGCAGTATTTT. This sequence encodes CAISPPGQGTDTQYF.